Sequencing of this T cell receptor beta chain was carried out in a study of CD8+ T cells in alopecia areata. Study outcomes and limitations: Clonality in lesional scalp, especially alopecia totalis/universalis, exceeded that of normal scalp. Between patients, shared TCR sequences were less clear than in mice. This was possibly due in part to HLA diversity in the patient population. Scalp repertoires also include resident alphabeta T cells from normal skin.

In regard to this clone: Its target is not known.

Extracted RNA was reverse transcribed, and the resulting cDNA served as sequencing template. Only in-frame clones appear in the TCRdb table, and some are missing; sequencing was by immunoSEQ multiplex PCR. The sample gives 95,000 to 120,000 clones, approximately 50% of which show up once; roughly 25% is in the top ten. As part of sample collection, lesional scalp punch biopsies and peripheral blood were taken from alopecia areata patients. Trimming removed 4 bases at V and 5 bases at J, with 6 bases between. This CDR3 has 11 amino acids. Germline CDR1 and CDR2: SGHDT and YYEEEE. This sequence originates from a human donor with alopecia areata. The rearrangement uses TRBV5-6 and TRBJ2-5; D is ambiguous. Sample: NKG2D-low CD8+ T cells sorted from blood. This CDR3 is CASSRMETQYF. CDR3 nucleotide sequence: TGTGCCAGCAGCCGTATGGAGACCCAGTACTTC. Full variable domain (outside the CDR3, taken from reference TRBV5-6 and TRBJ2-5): DAGVTQSPTHLIKTRGQQVTLRCSPKSGHDTVSWYQQALGQGPQFIFQYYEEEERQRGNFPDRFSGHQFPNYSSELNVNALLLGDSALYLCASSRMETQYFGPGTRLLVL.